One sample yielded the 22 T cell receptor beta chains listed below, sequenced in a study of T cell responses to AZD1222 COVID-19 vaccine. The repertoire was sequenced with immunoSEQ multiplex PCR; TCRdb's copy has only in-frame clones and lacks some. There are over 120,000 clones in the sample; roughly nine tenths occur only once, and roughly 3.7% lies in the top ten. The specimen comprised peripheral blood, sampled on day 0 of AZD1222 vaccination. Receptors were obtained from an adult in good health.

This clone is a singleton in its sample. The chain recombines TRBV5-6 with TRBJ1-5; D is undetermined. Trimming removed 0 bases from V and 2 bases from J, with 9 bases in between. Germline assignment: CDR1 SGHDT and CDR2 YYEEEE. The CDR3 is 15 residues long. Here the CDR3 DNA reads TGTGCCAGCAGCTTGGCGGCGTTTGGCAATCAGCCCCAGCATTTT. It yields the protein CASSLAAFGNQPQHF. The entire variable domain, with the rest obtained from reference TRBV5-6 and TRBJ1-5, is as follows: DAGVTQSPTHLIKTRGQQVTLRCSPKSGHDTVSWYQQALGQGPQFIFQYYEEEERQRGNFPDRFSGHQFPNYSSELNVNALLLGDSALYLCASSLAAFGNQPQHFGDGTRLSIL.

The J gene is TRBJ2-1, the V gene TRBV7-2, with TRBD2 matching over 13 bases. The germline V gene encodes CDR1 SGHTA and CDR2 FQGNSA. With V trimmed by 4 bases and J by 7 bases, 4 bases remained unmatched. The CDR3 runs to 15 residues. The CDR3 DNA is TGTGCCAGCAGCTCCACTAGCGGGAGGGGGAATGAGCAGTTCTTC. Translation: CASSSTSGRGNEQFF.

V and J are TRBV6-2 or TRBV6-3 and TRBJ2-7; 9 bases line up with TRBD2. CDR1 and CDR2 from the germline V gene are MNHEY and SVGEGT. V was clipped by 5 bases and J by 6 bases; unmatched bases: 8. The CDR3 consists of 14 residues. DNA for the CDR3: TGTGCCAGCAGTCCGCTAGCGGGACCGTCCGAGCAGTACTTC. This gives the protein CASSPLAGPSEQYF.

The chain joins TRBV18 to TRBJ2-7, with D unclear. Deletions cut 1 base from V and 5 bases from J, with 15 bases between. This CDR3 region has 15 residues. The germline V gene encodes CDR1 KGHSH and CDR2 LQKENI. CDR3 nucleotides: TGTGCCAGCTCACCACTATTCTCCTCTGGGGACGAGCAGTACTTC. Protein sequence: CASSPLFSSGDEQYF.

This clone counts as medium-sized. The V call is TRBV6-5, the J call TRBJ1-5; 9 positions match TRBD1. Germline values: CDR1 MNHEY, CDR2 SVGAGI. This CDR3 has 15 residues. The ends lost 6 bases at V and 6 bases at J; junction bases unmatched: 9. CDR3 in amino acids: CASSPQGALIQPQHF. DNA for the CDR3: TGTGCCAGCAGCCCACAGGGGGCGCTTATTCAGCCCCAGCATTTT.

The chain has TRBV19 and TRBJ2-1, with D possibly being TRBD1 (7 bases). The CDR3 is made up of 16 amino acids. Germline assignment: CDR1 LNHDA and CDR2 SQIVND (reference sequence). With 0 bases removed from V and 4 bases from J, the gap between germline ends came to 13 bases. CDR3 sequence (DNA): TGTGCCAGTAGTATAGACCCAGGGGGGTTATACAATGAGCAGTTCTTC. Translated: CASSIDPGGLYNEQFF.

The rearrangement joins TRBV9 to TRBJ1-2, with 7 bases identical to TRBD1. CDR1 SGDLS and CDR2 YYNGEE come from the germline V gene. The CDR3 consists of 15 residues. The junction had 11 bases not matched to a gene; V was cut back by 4 bases and J by 5 bases. The CDR3 DNA follows: TGTGCCAGCAGCAGTCAGGGGGATTATTGGTATGGCTACACCTTC. This codes for CASSSQGDYWYGYTF.

The V and J genes are TRBV7-2 and TRBJ1-5, with D possibly matching TRBD1 (5 bases). Germline V gene lookup returns CDR1 SGHTA and CDR2 FQGNSA. V was shortened by 1 base and J by 5 bases, with 24 bases between the two germline ends. The CDR3 contains 19 residues. CDR3 sequence: CASSLGVRDGNRRDQPQHF. The CDR3 coding sequence is TGTGCCAGCAGCTTAGGAGTACGGGACGGTAACCGACGCGATCAGCCCCAGCATTTT.

DNA of the CDR3: TGTGCCTATACACACAGGAGTAACAATGAGCAGTTCTTC. Translation: CAYTHRSNNEQFF. The rearrangement links TRBV30 to TRBJ2-1; D might be TRBD1 (5 bases). Germline CDR1 reads GTSNPN; CDR2 reads SVGIG (reference sequence). CDR3 length: 13 residues. Trimming took 7 bases from V and 5 from J, leaving 15 bases between them.

The J gene is TRBJ1-6, the V gene TRBV19, with D perhaps matching TRBD1 (5 bases). With 6 bases removed from V and 9 bases from J, the gap between germline ends came to 15 bases. The CDR3 has 14 residues. Germline-derived CDR1 and CDR2 are LNHDA and SQIVND (reference sequence). The CDR3 bases are TGTGCCAGTAGAGCGCAGGGTACGGGTTCACCCCTCCACTTT. Amino acids: CASRAQGTGSPLHF.

The chain employs TRBV5-6 and TRBJ1-5, with 8 bases fitting TRBD1. With V trimmed by 4 bases and J by 7 bases, 13 bases remained unmatched. Germline V gene sequence: CDR1 SGHDT, CDR2 YYEEEE. There are 16 residues in the CDR3. CDR3 amino acids: CASSLEWGRGRQPQHF. In DNA form, the CDR3 reads TGTGCCAGCAGCCTCGAGTGGGGCAGGGGGCGGCAGCCCCAGCATTTT.

To note about this clone: The sample has other DNA sequences that encode this CDR3 too. V usage is TRBV5-4 and J usage is TRBJ2-3; D remains ambiguous. The V and J ends lost 0 bases and 2 bases respectively, with 7 bases between them. CDR1 is SGHNT and CDR2 is YYREEE in the germline V gene (reference sequence). The CDR3 covers 14 residues. CDR3 nucleotides: TGTGCCAGCAGCTTGGGAGGCAACACAGATACGCAGTATTTT. It is translated as CASSLGGNTDTQYF.

V gene TRBV19 combines with J gene TRBJ1-5, with no clear D. Germline-derived CDR1 and CDR2 are LNHDA and SQIVND (reference sequence). The CDR3 extends over 14 amino acids. The ends were cut back, 1 base at V and 5 bases at J, with 9 bases in the middle. As DNA, the CDR3 is TGTGCCAGTAGTATAGGAGGGTACCATCAGCCCCAGCATTTT. This codes for CASSIGGYHQPQHF. Together with reference TRBV19 and TRBJ1-5, the CDR3 gives the full variable domain: DGGITQSPKYLFRKEGQNVTLSCEQNLNHDAMYWYRQDPGQGLRLIYYSQIVNDFQKGDIAEGYSVSREKKESFPLTVTSAQKNPTAFYLCASSIGGYHQPQHFGDGTRLSIL.

V usage is TRBV29-1 and J usage is TRBJ1-5; D remains unclear. V was shortened by 4 bases and J by 2 bases, with 12 bases between the two germline ends. This CDR3 is built from 14 residues. Germline loops: CDR1 SQVTM, CDR2 ANQGSEA. DNA for the CDR3: TGCAGCGTTGCCGAGATCGGGGGCAATCAGCCCCAGCATTTT. Translating gives CSVAEIGGNQPQHF. The full variable domain, with the rest looked up from reference TRBV29-1 and TRBJ1-5, is SAVISQKPSRDICQRGTSLTIQCQVDSQVTMMFWYRQQPGQSLTLIATANQGSEATYESGFVIDKFPISRPNLTFSTLTVSNMSPEDSSIYLCSVAEIGGNQPQHFGDGTRLSIL.

The chain couples TRBV3-1 (or the pseudogene TRBV3-2) to TRBJ2-2, with 10 bases that match TRBD2. V shed 0 bases and J 4 bases; nucleotides not matched to a gene: 14. This CDR3 contains 20 residues. Germline CDR1 reads LGHDT; CDR2 reads YNNKEL (reference sequence). CDR3 amino acids: CASSQDFFSGRSPGTGELFF. CDR3 nucleotide sequence: TGTGCCAGCAGCCAAGATTTTTTTAGCGGGAGGTCACCTGGCACCGGGGAGCTGTTTTTT.

The chain employs TRBV9 and TRBJ2-2, with 7 nucleotides matching TRBD2. Germline values: CDR1 SGDLS, CDR2 YYNGEE. The J segment lost 6 bases and the V segment lost 0 bases, leaving 2 bases of the junction unmatched. The CDR3 covers 14 residues. The CDR3 bases are TGTGCCAGCAGCGTAGGCGGGAGCCCCGGGGAGCTGTTTTTT. Translating it yields CASSVGGSPGELFF.

The genes are TRBV7-8 and TRBJ2-7; 10 nucleotides match TRBD1. With V trimmed by 3 bases and J by 2 bases, 1 base remained unmatched. The CDR3 runs to 14 residues. The germline V gene encodes CDR1 SGHVS and CDR2 FQNEAQ. The CDR3 DNA follows: TGTGCCAGCAGCTTCGGGACAGGGGCCTACGAGCAGTACTTC. This encodes CASSFGTGAYEQYF.

This clone has a single count. The chain couples TRBV7-2 to TRBJ2-7; D not certain. The CDR3 is 16 residues long. V lost 1 base, J lost 0 bases, and 13 bases lay in between. The germline gives CDR1 SGHTA, CDR2 FQGNSA. CDR3 DNA sequence: TGTGCCAGCAGCTTAGGGGTGGGGTTAGGCTCCTACGAGCAGTACTTC. Its translation is CASSLGVGLGSYEQYF.

The V gene is TRBV9, the J gene TRBJ1-1; TRBD1 is a possible D gene (5 bases). Germline values: CDR1 SGDLS, CDR2 YYNGEE. The V end was cut by 2 bases, the J end by 7 bases, with 18 bases between. The CDR3 totals 15 residues. CDR3 DNA sequence: TGTGCCAGCAGCGTTGGGACGGCCTTTAACCTTGAAGCTTTCTTT. It specifies CASSVGTAFNLEAFF.

The chain couples TRBV28 to TRBJ2-1, with 10 bases that match TRBD2. The CDR3 is 14 residues long. Per germline, CDR1 MDHEN and CDR2 SYDVKM. V shed 3 bases and J 8 bases; nucleotides not matched to a gene: 4. In DNA, the CDR3 is TGTGCCAGCAGTTTCCCTAGCGGGAGTCATGAGCAGTTCTTC. This translates into CASSFPSGSHEQFF.

The chain uses TRBV6-1 and TRBJ2-3; D is uncertain. V was shortened by 2 bases and J by 0 bases, with 15 bases between the two germline ends. Germline CDR1 reads MNHNS; CDR2 reads SASEGT. This CDR3 is 17 amino acids long. In nucleotides, the CDR3 is TGTGCCAGCAGTGAATGGGAAGCAGACTTTAGCACAGATACGCAGTATTTT. This translates into CASSEWEADFSTDTQYF.

The CDR3 here is CASSLGSKETQYF. The CDR3 coding sequence is TGCGCCAGCAGCTTGGGGTCCAAAGAGACCCAGTACTTC. The chain uses TRBV5-1 and TRBJ2-5; D gene uncertain. The CDR3 totals 13 residues. Germline-derived CDR1 and CDR2 are SGHRS and YFSETQ. The V gene lost 0 bases and the J gene lost 3 bases, with 6 bases spanning the gap.